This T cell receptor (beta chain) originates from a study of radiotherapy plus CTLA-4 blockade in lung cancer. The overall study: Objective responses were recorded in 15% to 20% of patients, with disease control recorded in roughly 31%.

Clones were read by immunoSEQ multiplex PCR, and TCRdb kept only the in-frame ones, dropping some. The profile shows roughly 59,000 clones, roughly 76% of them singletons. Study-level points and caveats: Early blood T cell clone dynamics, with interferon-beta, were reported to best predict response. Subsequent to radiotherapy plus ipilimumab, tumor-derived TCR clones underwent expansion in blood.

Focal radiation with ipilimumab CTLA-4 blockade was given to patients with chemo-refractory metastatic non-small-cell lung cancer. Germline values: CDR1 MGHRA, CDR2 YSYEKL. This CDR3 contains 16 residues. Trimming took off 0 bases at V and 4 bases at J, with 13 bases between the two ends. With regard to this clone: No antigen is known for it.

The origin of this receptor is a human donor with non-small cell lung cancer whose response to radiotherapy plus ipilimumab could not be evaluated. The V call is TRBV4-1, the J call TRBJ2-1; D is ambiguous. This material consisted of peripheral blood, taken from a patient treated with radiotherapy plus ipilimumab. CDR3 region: CASSQDLLPRYNEQFF. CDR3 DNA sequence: TGCGCCAGCAGCCAAGACCTGCTACCCCGGTACAATGAGCAGTTCTTC.